These T cell receptor beta chains were read from a single sample in a study of cytomegalovirus exposure and HLA in healthy donors. The method was immunoSEQ multiplex PCR; TCRdb's version includes in-frame clones alone and lacks a portion of them. The sample records some 190,000 clones, more than 65% being singletons. The sequencing sample was made of PBMCs. These receptors originate from a female donor in good health and CMV-seronegative. Both conserved end residues are trimmed from each CDR3. D genes are given only for firm matches. The size of a clone is reported for some rows only, either as once, few or many, or as a class for expanded clones.

j_call	v_call	clone_size	d_call	cdr3_aa
TRBJ1-5	TRBV27	few	.	ASSLSPGNQPQH
TRBJ1-1	TRBV5-1	.	.	ASHSPEQGFEAF
TRBJ1-1	TRBV28	few	.	ASRPSTPNTEAF
TRBJ2-3	TRBV27	.	TRBD2	ASSPWTSGTDTQY
TRBJ2-1	TRBV10-2	.	TRBD2	ASSEGREYYNEQF
TRBJ1-1	TRBV9	.	.	ASSVGADNTEAF
TRBJ1-2	TRBV7-2	.	TRBD1	ASSLAGTGYGYT
TRBJ2-1	TRBV4-2	.	TRBD1	ASSQEPSRGRGNEQF
TRBJ2-3	TRBV9	.	TRBD2	ASSVVAGGRSTDTQY
TRBJ2-3	TRBV27	.	TRBD1	ASRGWDRGTDTQY
TRBJ1-2	TRBV6-1	.	TRBD1	ASSPDRDYGYT
TRBJ2-1	TRBV9	.	TRBD2	ASSAYSGADNEQF
TRBJ1-1	TRBV29-1	.	TRBD1	SVERQGMLMTEAF
TRBJ1-4	TRBV9	once	.	ASSVGTAREKLF
TRBJ2-2	TRBV19	.	TRBD2	ASTRGGNTGELF
TRBJ1-1	TRBV5-1	.	TRBD1	ASRTGGSNTEAF
TRBJ2-7	TRBV7-6	.	TRBD1	ASSLVDRGGYEQY
TRBJ2-3	TRBV5-1	.	TRBD1	ASSRDRASGTDTQY
TRBJ2-1	TRBV12-2	.	.	ASRLVIELDHNEQF
TRBJ2-5	TRBV5-6	.	.	ASSPETGTETQY
TRBJ2-7	TRBV5-6	.	TRBD1	ASSFGQGSYEQY
TRBJ2-7	TRBV14	few	.	ASSHRTASEQY
TRBJ2-1	TRBV7-6	.	TRBD2	ASSLGLAGGLDEQF
TRBJ2-7	TRBV7-6	.	.	ASSLAGRGPYEQY
TRBJ2-3	TRBV19	.	.	ASKPADTDTQY
TRBJ1-2	TRBV7-9	few	.	ASSSSGTYGYT
TRBJ2-7	TRBV11-3	once	TRBD1	ASSSRGQGAYEQY
TRBJ2-1	TRBV6-4	.	.	ARYRRGRSTHYNEQF
TRBJ2-5	TRBV28	.	.	ASSPQDSPGETQY
TRBJ2-1	TRBV9	few	TRBD1	ASSVGTGDGSAISIYEQF
TRBJ2-7	TRBV6-5	few	TRBD1	ASTGDRNYEQY
TRBJ2-7	TRBV27	.	.	ASSLSLLAPNYEQY
TRBJ1-1	TRBV19	.	TRBD1	ASSRTGTGVSGTNTEAF
TRBJ1-5	TRBV29-1	.	TRBD1	SVGTGNQPQH
TRBJ2-5	TRBV6-1	once	TRBD1	ASTLGGTGGETQY
TRBJ1-2	TRBV2	.	.	ASSRTETNYGYT
TRBJ1-5	TRBV23-1	many	.	ASAREEPAQPQH
TRBJ2-7	TRBV30	.	TRBD2	AWSVGGLVFSYEQY
TRBJ2-2	TRBV28	.	.	ASSLLAGELF
TRBJ2-2	TRBV4-3	.	.	ASSQDSGGATTNTGELF
TRBJ1-4	TRBV2	.	.	ASRAGVSLQANEKLF
TRBJ2-7	TRBV5-1	once	TRBD2	ASSSTGGSYEQY
TRBJ2-5	TRBV19	.	TRBD1	ASSTRTGWETQY
TRBJ2-1	TRBV19	.	.	ASGQIRSNEQF
TRBJ1-5	TRBV28	.	.	ASSPQTGDGQPQH
TRBJ2-7	TRBV30	.	.	AWSVMGASEQY
TRBJ2-3	TRBV9	few	.	ASSTTGMGTDTQY
TRBJ1-2	TRBV6-1	.	TRBD1	ASSDLRTGFNYGYT
TRBJ2-3	TRBV5-6	few	.	ASSLQFADTQY
TRBJ2-2	TRBV30	few	.	AWMVGWSTGELF
TRBJ2-2	TRBV11-3	.	TRBD1	ASSRQGLGTGELF
TRBJ1-6	TRBV7-2	.	.	ASSLGRANSPLH
TRBJ1-2	TRBV19	.	.	ASSIDKSTVSKLANYGYT
TRBJ2-1	TRBV7-3	.	.	ASSSSPNNEQF
TRBJ2-2	TRBV30	.	TRBD2	AWSPPRLAGGTGELF